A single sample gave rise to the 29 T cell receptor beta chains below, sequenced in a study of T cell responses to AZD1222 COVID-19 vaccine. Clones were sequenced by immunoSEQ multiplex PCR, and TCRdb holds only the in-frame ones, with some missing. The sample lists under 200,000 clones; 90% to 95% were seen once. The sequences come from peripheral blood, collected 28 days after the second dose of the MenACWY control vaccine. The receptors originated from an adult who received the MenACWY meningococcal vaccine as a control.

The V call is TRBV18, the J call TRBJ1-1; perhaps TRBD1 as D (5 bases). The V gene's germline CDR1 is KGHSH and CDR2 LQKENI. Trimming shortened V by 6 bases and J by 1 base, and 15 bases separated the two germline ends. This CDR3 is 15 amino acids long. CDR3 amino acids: CASSPGPPSNTEAFF. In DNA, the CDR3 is TGTGCCAGCTCCCCGGGACCCCCTTCGAACACTGAAGCTTTCTTT. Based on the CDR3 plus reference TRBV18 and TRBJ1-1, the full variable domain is NAGVMQNPRHLVRRRGQEARLRCSPMKGHSHVYWYRQLPEEGLKFMVYLQKENIIDESGMPKERFSAEFPKEGPSILRIQQVVRGDSAAYFCASSPGPPSNTEAFFGQGTRLTVV.

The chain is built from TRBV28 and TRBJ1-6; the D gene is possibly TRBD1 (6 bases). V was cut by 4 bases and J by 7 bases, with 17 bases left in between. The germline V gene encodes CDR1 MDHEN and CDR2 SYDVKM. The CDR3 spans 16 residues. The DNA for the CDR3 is TGTGCCAGCAGTTCACTAAGGGGGGCCGGGAATTCACCCCTCCACTTT. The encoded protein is CASSSLRGAGNSPLHF.

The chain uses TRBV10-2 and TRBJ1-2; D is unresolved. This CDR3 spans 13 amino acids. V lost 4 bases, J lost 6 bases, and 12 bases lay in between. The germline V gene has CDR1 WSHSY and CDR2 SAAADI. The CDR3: CASSAQAGDGYTF. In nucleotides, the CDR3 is TGCGCCAGCAGTGCGCAGGCTGGGGATGGCTACACCTTC.

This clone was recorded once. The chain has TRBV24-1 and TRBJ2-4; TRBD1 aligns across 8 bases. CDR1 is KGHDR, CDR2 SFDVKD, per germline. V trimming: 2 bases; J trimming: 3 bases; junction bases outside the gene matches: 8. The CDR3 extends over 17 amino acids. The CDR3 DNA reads TGTGCCACCAGTGATTCGGGGACAGGTTATGACAAAAACATTCAGTACTTC. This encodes CATSDSGTGYDKNIQYF.

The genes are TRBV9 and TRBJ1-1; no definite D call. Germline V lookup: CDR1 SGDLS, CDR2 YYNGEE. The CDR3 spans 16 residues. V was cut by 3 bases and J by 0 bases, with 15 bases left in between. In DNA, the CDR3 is TGTGCCAGCAGCGGTGTAACTGGCATCATGAACACTGAAGCTTTCTTT. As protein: CASSGVTGIMNTEAFF.

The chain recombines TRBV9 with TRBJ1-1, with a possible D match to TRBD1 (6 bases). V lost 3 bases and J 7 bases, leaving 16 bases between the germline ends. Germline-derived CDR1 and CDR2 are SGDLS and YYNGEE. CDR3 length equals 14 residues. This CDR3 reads CASSAPGAGYEAFF. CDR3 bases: TGTGCCAGCAGCGCTCCGGGGGCCGGCTATGAAGCTTTCTTT.

The CDR3 is CSVARGSNLVKSYEQYF. In DNA, the CDR3 is TGCAGCGTTGCTCGGGGCTCGAATTTGGTGAAGTCCTACGAGCAGTACTTC. The chain recombines TRBV29-1 with TRBJ2-7, with D perhaps being TRBD1 or TRBD2 (5 bases each). V was clipped by 4 bases and J by 1 base, with 23 bases between them. This CDR3 is 17 amino acids long. Germline CDR1 is SQVTM and CDR2 is ANQGSEA.

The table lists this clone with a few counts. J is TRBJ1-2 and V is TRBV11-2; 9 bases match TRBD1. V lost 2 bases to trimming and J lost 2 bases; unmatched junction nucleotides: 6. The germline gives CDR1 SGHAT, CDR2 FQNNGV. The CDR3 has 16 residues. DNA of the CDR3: TGTGCCAGCAGCTTAAGCCGGGACAGGGAGAACTATGGCTACACCTTC. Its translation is CASSLSRDRENYGYTF. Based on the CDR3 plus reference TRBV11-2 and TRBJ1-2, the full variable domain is EAGVAQSPRYKIIEKRQSVAFWCNPISGHATLYWYQQILGQGPKLLIQFQNNGVVDDSQLPKDRFSAERLKGVDSTLKIQPAKLEDSAVYLCASSLSRDRENYGYTFGSGTRLTVV.

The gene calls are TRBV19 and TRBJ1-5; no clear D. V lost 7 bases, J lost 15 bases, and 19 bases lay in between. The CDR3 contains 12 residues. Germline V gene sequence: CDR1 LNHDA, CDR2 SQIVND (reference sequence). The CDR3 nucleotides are TGTGCCAGTACGGATCTTTATGGGGAAAGGCATTTT. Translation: CASTDLYGERHF.

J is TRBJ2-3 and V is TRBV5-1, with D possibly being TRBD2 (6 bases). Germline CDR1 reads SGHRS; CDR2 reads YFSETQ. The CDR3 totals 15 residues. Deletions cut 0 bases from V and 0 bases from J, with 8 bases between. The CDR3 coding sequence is TGCGCCAGCAGCTTGGAGGGAGGAAGCACAGATACGCAGTATTTT. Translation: CASSLEGGSTDTQYF.

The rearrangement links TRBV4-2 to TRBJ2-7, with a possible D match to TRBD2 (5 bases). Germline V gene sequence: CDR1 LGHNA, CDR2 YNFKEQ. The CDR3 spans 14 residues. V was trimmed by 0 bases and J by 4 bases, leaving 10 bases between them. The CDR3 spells CASSQDTDLYEQYF. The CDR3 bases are TGTGCCAGCAGCCAAGATACGGACTTATACGAGCAGTACTTC.

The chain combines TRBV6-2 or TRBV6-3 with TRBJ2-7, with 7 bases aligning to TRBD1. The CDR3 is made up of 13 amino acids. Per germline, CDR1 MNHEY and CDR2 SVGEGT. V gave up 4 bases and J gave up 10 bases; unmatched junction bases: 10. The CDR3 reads CASSSTGVGVQYF. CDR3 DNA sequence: TGTGCCAGCAGTTCTACAGGGGTCGGTGTTCAGTACTTC.

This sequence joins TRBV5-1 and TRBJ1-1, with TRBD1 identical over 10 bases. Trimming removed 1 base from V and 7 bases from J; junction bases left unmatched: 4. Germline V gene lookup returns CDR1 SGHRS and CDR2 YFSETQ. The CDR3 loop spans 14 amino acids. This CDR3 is CASSLNGQGVEAFF. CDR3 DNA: TGCGCCAGCAGCTTGAACGGACAGGGGGTTGAAGCTTTCTTT.

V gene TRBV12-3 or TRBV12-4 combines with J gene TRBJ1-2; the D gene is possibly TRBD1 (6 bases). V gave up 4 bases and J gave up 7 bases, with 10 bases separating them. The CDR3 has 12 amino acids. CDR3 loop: CASSSQGTGYTF. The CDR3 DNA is TGTGCCAGCAGTTCCCAGGGGACTGGCTACACCTTC.

CDR3 nucleotides: TGTGCCAGCACCCGGAGCGGGACCAACGTCCTGACTTTC. Its translation: CASTRSGTNVLTF. The chain combines TRBV6-5 with TRBJ2-6; 7 nucleotides match TRBD2. This CDR3 spans 13 amino acids. The V segment lost 7 bases and the J segment 8 bases; nucleotides outside the gene matches: 5. The germline V gene encodes CDR1 MNHEY and CDR2 SVGAGI.

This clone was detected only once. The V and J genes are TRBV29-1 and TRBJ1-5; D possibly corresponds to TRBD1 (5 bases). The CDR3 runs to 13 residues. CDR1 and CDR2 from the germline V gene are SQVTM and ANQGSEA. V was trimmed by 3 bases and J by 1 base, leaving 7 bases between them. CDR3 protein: CSVDGDSNQPQHF. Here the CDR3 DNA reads TGCAGCGTTGACGGGGACAGCAATCAGCCCCAGCATTTT. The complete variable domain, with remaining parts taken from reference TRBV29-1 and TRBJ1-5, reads SAVISQKPSRDICQRGTSLTIQCQVDSQVTMMFWYRQQPGQSLTLIATANQGSEATYESGFVIDKFPISRPNLTFSTLTVSNMSPEDSSIYLCSVDGDSNQPQHFGDGTRLSIL.

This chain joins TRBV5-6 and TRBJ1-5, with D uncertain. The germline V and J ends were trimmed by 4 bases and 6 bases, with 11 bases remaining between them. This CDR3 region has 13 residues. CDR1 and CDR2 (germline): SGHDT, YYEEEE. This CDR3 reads CASSLGVSQPQHF. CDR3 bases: TGTGCCAGCAGCCTCGGGGTGTCTCAGCCCCAGCATTTT.

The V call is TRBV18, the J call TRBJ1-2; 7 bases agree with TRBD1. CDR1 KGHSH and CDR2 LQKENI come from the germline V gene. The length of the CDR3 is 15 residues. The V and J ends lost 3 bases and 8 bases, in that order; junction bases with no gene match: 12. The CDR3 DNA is TGTGCCAGCTCACCGGTTCCAGGGACAGAAGAGGGCTACACCTTC. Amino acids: CASSPVPGTEEGYTF.

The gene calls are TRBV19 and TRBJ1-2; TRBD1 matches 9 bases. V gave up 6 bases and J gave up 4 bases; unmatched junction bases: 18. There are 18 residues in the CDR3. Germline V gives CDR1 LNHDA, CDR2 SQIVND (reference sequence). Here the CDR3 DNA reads TGTGCCAGTAGAGCACACTCGTCCCGGACAGGGGAAATCTATGGCTACACCTTC. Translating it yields CASRAHSSRTGEIYGYTF.

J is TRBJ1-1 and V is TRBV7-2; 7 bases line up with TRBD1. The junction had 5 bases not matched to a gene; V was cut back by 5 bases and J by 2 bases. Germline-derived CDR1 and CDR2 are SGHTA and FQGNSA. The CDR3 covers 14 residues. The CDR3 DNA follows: TGTGCCAGCAGCCAACAGGGGCGAAACACTGAAGCTTTCTTT. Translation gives CASSQQGRNTEAFF.

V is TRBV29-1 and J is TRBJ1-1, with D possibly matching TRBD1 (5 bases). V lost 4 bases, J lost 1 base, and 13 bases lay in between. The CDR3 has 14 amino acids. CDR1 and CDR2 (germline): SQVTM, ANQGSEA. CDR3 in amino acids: CSVVKGAANTEAFF. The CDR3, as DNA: TGCAGCGTTGTCAAAGGGGCTGCGAACACTGAAGCTTTCTTT.

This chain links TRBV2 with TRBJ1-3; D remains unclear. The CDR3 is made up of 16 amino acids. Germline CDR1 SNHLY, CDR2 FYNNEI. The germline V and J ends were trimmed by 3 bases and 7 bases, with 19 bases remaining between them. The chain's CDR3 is CASSDLDGSFGNTIYF. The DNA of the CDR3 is TGTGCCAGCAGTGACCTAGACGGGTCTTTTGGGAACACCATATATTTT.

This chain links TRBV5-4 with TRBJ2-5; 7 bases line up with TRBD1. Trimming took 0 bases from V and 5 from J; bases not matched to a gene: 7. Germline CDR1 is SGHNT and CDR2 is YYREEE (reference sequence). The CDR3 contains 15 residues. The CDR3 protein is CASSLGQGLLETQYF. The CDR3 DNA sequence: TGTGCCAGCAGCTTGGGACAGGGTCTGTTGGAGACCCAGTACTTC.

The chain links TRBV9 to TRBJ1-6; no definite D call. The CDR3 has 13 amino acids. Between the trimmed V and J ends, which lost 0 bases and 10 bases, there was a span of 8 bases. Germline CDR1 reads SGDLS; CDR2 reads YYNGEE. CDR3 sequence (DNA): TGTGCCAGCAGCGTAGTGTTCGGGTCACCCCTCCACTTT. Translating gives CASSVVFGSPLHF.

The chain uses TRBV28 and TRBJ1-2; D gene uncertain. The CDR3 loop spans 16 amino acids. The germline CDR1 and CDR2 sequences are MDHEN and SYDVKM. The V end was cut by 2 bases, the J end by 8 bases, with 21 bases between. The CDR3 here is CASSLMDVWVTEGYTF. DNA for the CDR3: TGTGCCAGCAGTTTAATGGACGTCTGGGTTACGGAAGGCTACACCTTC.

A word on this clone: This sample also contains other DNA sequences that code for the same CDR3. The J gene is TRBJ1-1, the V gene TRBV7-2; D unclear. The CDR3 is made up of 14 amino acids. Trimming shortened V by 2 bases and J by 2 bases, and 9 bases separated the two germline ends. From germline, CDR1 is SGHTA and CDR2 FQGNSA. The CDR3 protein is CASSLRLPNTEAFF. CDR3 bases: TGTGCCAGCAGCTTACGACTTCCCAACACTGAAGCTTTCTTT.

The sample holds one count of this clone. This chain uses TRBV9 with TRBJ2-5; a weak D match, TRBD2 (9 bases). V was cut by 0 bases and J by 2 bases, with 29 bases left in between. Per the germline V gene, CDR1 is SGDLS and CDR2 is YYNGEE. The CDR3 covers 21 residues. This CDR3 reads CASSVAGQGSGLAGSQETQYF. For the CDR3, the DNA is TGTGCCAGCAGCGTAGCCGGACAGGGAAGTGGGCTAGCGGGATCGCAAGAGACCCAGTACTTC.

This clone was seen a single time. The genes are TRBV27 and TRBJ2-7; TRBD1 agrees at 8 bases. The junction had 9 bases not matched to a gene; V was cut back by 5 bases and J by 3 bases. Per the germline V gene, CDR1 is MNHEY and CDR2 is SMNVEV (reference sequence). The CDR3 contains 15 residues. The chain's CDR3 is CASSRPGQAFYEQYF. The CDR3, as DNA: TGTGCCAGCAGTCGACCGGGACAGGCATTCTACGAGCAGTACTTC.

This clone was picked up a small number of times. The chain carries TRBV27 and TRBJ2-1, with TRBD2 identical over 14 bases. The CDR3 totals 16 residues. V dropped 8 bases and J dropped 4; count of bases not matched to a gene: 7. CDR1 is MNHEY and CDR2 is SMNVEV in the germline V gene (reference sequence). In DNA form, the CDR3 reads TGTGCCAGCGGGACTAGCGGGAGAGTACGATACAATGAGCAGTTCTTC. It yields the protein CASGTSGRVRYNEQFF.